This T cell receptor (beta chain) was retrieved from a study of blood T cell repertoires in COVID-19 (dated by TCRdb to the early 2020s). As for the study more broadly: Samples covering the acute and convalescent phases of COVID-19 were provided by collaborators in the United States, Italy and Spain. A de-identified subject ID, COVID-19 status, age in years and sex were almost always included in the sample metadata. The samples were drawn from the first 160 participants of the ongoing ImmuneRACE study and from more than 1,000 subjects provided by 6 global collaborators. The prospective study material was composed of cDNA or gDNA derived from T cells, B-cell-depleted T cells, or PBMCs. Where available, HLA class I and class II types were taken from metadata supplied by the sample provider and were not determined by assay-based typing. The repertoires were released in a freely available public database intended as a resource for research on the immune response to SARS-CoV-2. Deeply sampled blood TCRbeta repertoires from subjects exposed to, actively infected with, or recovered from COVID-19 were included in the dataset.

The CDR1 and CDR2 encoded by the germline V gene are SGHVS and FQNEAQ. Cut back by 5 bases and 4 bases, the V and J ends lie 8 bases apart. The CDR3 holds 12 amino acids from the cysteine to the phenylalanine. The retained sequence is limited to the CDR3, 36 bases, with the frame set at the first base. This clone appeared a few times. Its antigen target is currently unknown. No base-level quality is on record; no much larger clone is a single base apart. This sample includes further DNA sequences coding for the same CDR3. On the study overall, not on this receptor specifically: The quantity of clinical and demographic metadata differed by source and by participant and was supplied without curation.

TCRbeta CDR3 regions were amplified from genomic DNA by means of the immunoSEQ Assay, a bias-controlled multiplex PCR. As for how the authors treated the data: Within the assay, amplification of reference gene primers was used to estimate how many nucleated cells each sample contained. To quantify the absolute abundance of each unique TCRbeta CDR3 rearrangement, sequence reads were collapsed and filtered. For each sample, productive Simpson clonality was calculated by taking the square root of Simpson's diversity index across productive rearrangements. As stored in TCRdb, this immuneACCESS dataset retains in-frame rearrangements with V and J assigned. A fraction of the clones does not appear; measured against another copy, unresolved V genes explain less than half of the discrepancy, and the remainder lacks a known reason. D and trimming were read from the DNA, whereas the V and J calls and clone size are those reported in that table. This sample holds about 130,000 clones; around three quarters were observed only once. Of the sample, 35% to 40% falls within the top ten clones.

Collaborating institutions collected whole blood in K2EDTA tubes following their own protocols. For TCRbeta analysis, collaborator samples were shipped as frozen whole blood, as isolated PBMCs, or as DNA extracted from either sample type. The V and J segments used are TRBV7-8 and TRBJ2-5; the D region possibly corresponds to TRBD1 (5 bases align). This receptor was taken from a man in his forties with active or convalescent COVID-19. The sample consisted of peripheral blood. The nucleotide sequence reads TGTGCCAGCAGCCTAAGGGGAGAGACCCAGTACTTC. Translated, it gives CASSLRGETQYF. Where the CDR3 stops, the reference TRBV7-8 and TRBJ2-5 genes take over; the full variable domain is GAGVSQSPRYKVAKRGQDVALRCDPISGHVSLFWYQQALGQGPEFLTYFQNEAQLDKSGLPSDRFFAERPEGSVSTLKIQRTQQEDSAVYLCASSLRGETQYFGPGTRLLVL.